This T cell receptor (beta chain) was sequenced during a study of T-cell reconstitution after alpha-beta-depleted transplantation in children. In germline, CDR1 is SQVTM, CDR2 ANQGSEA. Trimming pared 5 bases from V and 5 bases from J, leaving 12 bases between. CDR3 size: 12 residues. As it was prepared, the TCRbeta library received unique molecular identifiers. One entry per CDR3 protein, called by TCRdb with MiXCR from the PCR reads. The top ten hold 2% to 2.5% of the sample, which has about 500,000 distinct CDR3 sequences, about 31% seen once. This chain joins TRBV29-1 and TRBJ1-1, with D perhaps TRBD1 (5 bases). The sample was PBMCs from the stem cell graft donor, taken from the stem cell graft. The source of this sequence is a human donor who donated a stem cell graft to a child with aplastic anemia. The CDR3 DNA follows: TGCAGCGTTTCCCGGGGCCGGACTGAAGCTTTCTTT. Protein sequence: CSVSRGRTEAFF.